Listed below are T cell receptor beta chains from one sample, sequenced in a study of PD-L1 blockade in urothelial cancer. TCRdb's copy holds only in-frame clones and misses some; the assay was immunoSEQ multiplex PCR. The data contain some 110,000 clones, 80% to 90% of them singletons. Sample: PBMCs, taken around atezolizumab (anti-PD-L1) treatment. These receptors originate from a man aged 60 to 69 with urothelial cancer. Both conserved end residues are part of each CDR3. The D gene is left open where the match is weak. Clone size is stated in some rows and not others, as once, few, many or a class when expanded.

j_call: TRBJ1-5; d_call: TRBD1; v_call: TRBV6-6; clone_size: .; cdr3_nt: TGTGCCAGCACCCTCGGACAGGGCGCTTATTTT; cdr3_aa: CASTLGQGAYF
j_call: TRBJ2-1; d_call: TRBD2; v_call: TRBV6-1; clone_size: .; cdr3_nt: TGTGCCAGCAGTGAAGTCGGGGGGGCCGGCTATGAGCAGTTCTTC; cdr3_aa: CASSEVGGAGYEQFF
j_call: TRBJ2-5; d_call: TRBD2; v_call: TRBV7-3; clone_size: .; cdr3_nt: TGTGCCAGCAGCCTAGCGGGGGGGCGGGAGACCCAGTACTTC; cdr3_aa: CASSLAGGRETQYF
j_call: TRBJ2-5; d_call: .; v_call: TRBV5-1; clone_size: once; cdr3_nt: TGCGCCAGCAGCTTGGCTCGGGAGACCCAGTACTTC; cdr3_aa: CASSLARETQYF
j_call: TRBJ2-1; d_call: .; v_call: TRBV5-4; clone_size: .; cdr3_nt: TGTGCCAGCAGCGAGGGGCTAGCGCGAACCTACAATGAGCAGTTCTTC; cdr3_aa: CASSEGLARTYNEQFF
j_call: TRBJ2-3; d_call: TRBD1; v_call: TRBV7-2; clone_size: .; cdr3_nt: TGTGCCAGCAGTTCATGGACAGGGTTCACAGATACGCAGTATTTT; cdr3_aa: CASSSWTGFTDTQYF
j_call: TRBJ1-4; d_call: TRBD1; v_call: TRBV28; clone_size: .; cdr3_nt: TGTGCCAGCAGTTCCGGACAGGGGGCACATGAAAAACTGTTTTTT; cdr3_aa: CASSSGQGAHEKLFF
j_call: TRBJ1-1; d_call: .; v_call: TRBV6-5; clone_size: once; cdr3_nt: TGTGCCAGCAGTTACGGGGGCTTGAGGACTGAAGCTTTCTTT; cdr3_aa: CASSYGGLRTEAFF
j_call: TRBJ1-5; d_call: .; v_call: TRBV27; clone_size: few; cdr3_nt: TGTGCCAGCAGTTCTGTCAATCAGCCCCAGCATTTT; cdr3_aa: CASSSVNQPQHF
j_call: TRBJ2-7; d_call: .; v_call: TRBV6-6; clone_size: .; cdr3_nt: TGTGCCAGCAGTCATGACGGGATCTCCTACGAGCAGTACTTC; cdr3_aa: CASSHDGISYEQYF
j_call: TRBJ2-7; d_call: .; v_call: TRBV28; clone_size: .; cdr3_nt: TGTGCCAGCAGCCCAGGAAACGCCTACGAGCAGTACTTC; cdr3_aa: CASSPGNAYEQYF
j_call: TRBJ1-4; d_call: .; v_call: TRBV7-2; clone_size: .; cdr3_nt: TGTGCCAGCAGCCTTCCCGAGGGGAGGGAAAAACTGTTTTTT; cdr3_aa: CASSLPEGREKLFF
j_call: TRBJ1-1; d_call: .; v_call: TRBV10-1; clone_size: .; cdr3_nt: TGCGCCACCAAGAACACTGAAGCTTTCTTT; cdr3_aa: CATKNTEAFF
j_call: TRBJ1-1; d_call: .; v_call: TRBV5-1; clone_size: .; cdr3_nt: TGCGCCAGCAGCTCCACAGGGACCACTGAAGCTTTCTTT; cdr3_aa: CASSSTGTTEAFF
j_call: TRBJ2-2; d_call: .; v_call: TRBV6-5; clone_size: .; cdr3_nt: TGTGCCAGCAGTTACGGGCAGGGCGGCCCCGGGGAGCTGTTTTTT; cdr3_aa: CASSYGQGGPGELFF
j_call: TRBJ1-2; d_call: TRBD1; v_call: TRBV19; clone_size: .; cdr3_nt: TGTGCCAGTAGTCCCGAGGGGACAGACCGTCTCTATGGCTACACCTTC; cdr3_aa: CASSPEGTDRLYGYTF
j_call: TRBJ2-7; d_call: TRBD2; v_call: TRBV5-1; clone_size: .; cdr3_nt: TGCGCCAGCAGCTTGGGACTAGCGGAAAGCTCCTACGAGCAGTACTTC; cdr3_aa: CASSLGLAESSYEQYF
j_call: TRBJ2-5; d_call: .; v_call: TRBV19; clone_size: .; cdr3_nt: TGTGCCAGTAGCCAGGGGGCTCGAGCGGGAGGCGAAGAGACCCAGTACTTC; cdr3_aa: CASSQGARAGGEETQYF
j_call: TRBJ2-2; d_call: .; v_call: TRBV5-1; clone_size: .; cdr3_nt: TGCGCCAGCGAACAGGGAAACACCGGGGAGCTGTTTTTT; cdr3_aa: CASEQGNTGELFF
j_call: TRBJ1-1; d_call: TRBD1; v_call: TRBV2; clone_size: once; cdr3_nt: TGTGCCAGCAGTGAATCCAGACAGGGCACTGAAGCTTTCTTT; cdr3_aa: CASSESRQGTEAFF
j_call: TRBJ2-5; d_call: .; v_call: TRBV19; clone_size: .; cdr3_nt: TGTGCCAGTACCCCAGGGGCAGGGCTAGAAGAGACCCAGTACTTC; cdr3_aa: CASTPGAGLEETQYF
j_call: TRBJ2-5; d_call: .; v_call: TRBV7-3; clone_size: .; cdr3_nt: TGTGCCAGCAGCTACGGTACCCGAGAGACCCAGTACTTC; cdr3_aa: CASSYGTRETQYF
j_call: TRBJ2-1; d_call: .; v_call: TRBV6-5; clone_size: .; cdr3_nt: TGTGCCAGCAGTTTGGTCCCCCCACTGGAGCAGTTCTTC; cdr3_aa: CASSLVPPLEQFF
j_call: TRBJ2-7; d_call: .; v_call: TRBV6-1; clone_size: .; cdr3_nt: TGTGCCAGCAGTCCTAAAGACTTC; cdr3_aa: CASSPKDF
j_call: TRBJ1-5; d_call: TRBD1; v_call: TRBV18; clone_size: .; cdr3_nt: TGTGCCAGCTCACCAACCCAGGGGGGTAGCAATCAGCCCCAGCATTTT; cdr3_aa: CASSPTQGGSNQPQHF
j_call: TRBJ1-1; d_call: .; v_call: TRBV2; clone_size: .; cdr3_nt: TGTGCCAGCAGTGGTTTATCGGGCACTGAAGCTTTCTTT; cdr3_aa: CASSGLSGTEAFF
j_call: TRBJ2-1; d_call: .; v_call: TRBV6-1; clone_size: .; cdr3_nt: TGTGCCAGCAGTGTAAGCAGGGCTTGGCAGTTCTTC; cdr3_aa: CASSVSRAWQFF